These 29 T cell receptor beta chains came from one sample sequenced in a study of blood T cells in healthy people across ages. Then a second PCR, running roughly 7 to 11 cycles, was carried out with a sample-barcoded 5' primer and a J-beta primer mix. TCRdb reanalysed the 5' RACE reads using MiXCR and keeps one entry per CDR3 protein. Of 1.5 million to 2 million distinct CDR3 sequences listed, around half are singletons. The sequenced material came from blood. Every receptor here comes from a woman between 40 and 55 years old in good health.

The chain employs TRBV28 and TRBJ2-3; maybe TRBD1 (6 bases). Germline CDR1 and CDR2: MDHEN and SYDVKM. V lost 8 bases, J lost 4 bases, and 19 bases lay in between. There are 15 residues in the CDR3. CDR3 nucleotides: TGTGCCAGCCGTGATTCGCCAGGGGCGGCAGATACGCAGTATTTT. As protein: CASRDSPGAADTQYF. Full variable domain (remainder filled in from reference TRBV28 and TRBJ2-3): DVKVTQSSRYLVKRTGEKVFLECVQDMDHENMFWYRQDPGLGLRLIYFSYDVKMKEKGDIPEGYSVSREKKERFSLILESASTNQTSMYLCASRDSPGAADTQYFGPGTRLTVL.

The chain uses TRBV6-5 and TRBJ2-1; 13 nucleotides align to TRBD2. This CDR3 has 16 amino acids. The V and J ends lost 2 bases and 7 bases, in that order; junction bases with no gene match: 5. Per germline, CDR1 MNHEY and CDR2 SVGAGI. The CDR3 region is CASSYPTSGGANEQFF. The CDR3 DNA is TGTGCCAGCAGTTACCCCACTAGCGGGGGGGCTAATGAGCAGTTCTTC.

This clonotype came up a few times. V gene TRBV4-1 combines with J gene TRBJ2-3; D gene unclear. The CDR3 is 14 amino acids. V was clipped by 1 base and J by 2 bases, with 7 bases between them. Looked up from germline, CDR1 is MGHRA and CDR2 is YSYEKL. The CDR3 here is CASSQGSNTDTQYF. The CDR3 DNA sequence: TGCGCCAGCAGCCAAGGTTCAAACACAGATACGCAGTATTTT.

The table lists this clonotype with a few counts. CDR3 residues: CSATIRDRGPYEQYF. The DNA for the CDR3 is TGCAGTGCTACAATCCGGGACAGGGGCCCCTACGAGCAGTACTTC. This sequence joins TRBV20-1 and TRBJ2-7; 10 bases agree with TRBD1. V was clipped by 4 bases and J by 2 bases; unmatched bases: 8. The length of the CDR3 is 15 residues. Germline V gives CDR1 DFQATT, CDR2 SNEGSKA (reference sequence).

The table lists this clonotype with a few counts. This chain links TRBV6-5 with TRBJ1-2, with no clear D. The CDR3 consists of 14 residues. Germline V gene lookup returns CDR1 MNHEY and CDR2 SVGAGI. Deletions cut 6 bases from V and 8 bases from J, with 19 bases between. The CDR3 DNA reads TGTGCCAGCAGCCCCGAGAGTTCGGGGATCGGCTACACCTTC. Amino acid sequence: CASSPESSGIGYTF.

The J gene is TRBJ2-3, the V gene TRBV4-3; D gene unclear. The V gene lost 2 bases and the J gene lost 5 bases, with 8 bases spanning the gap. CDR3 size: 13 residues. Germline assignment: CDR1 LGHNA and CDR2 YSLEER. The CDR3 here is CASSQQERDTQYF. The DNA for the CDR3 is TGCGCCAGCAGCCAACAGGAGAGAGATACGCAGTATTTT.

The genes are TRBV6-6 and TRBJ2-5, with D uncertain. The CDR3 loop spans 15 amino acids. The germline V gene encodes CDR1 MNHNY and CDR2 SVGAGI (reference sequence). Trimming pared 2 bases from V and 5 bases from J, leaving 15 bases between. CDR3 nucleotide sequence: TGTGCCAGCAGTTACCTTGGTATTCCGTGGGAGACCCAGTACTTC. Protein: CASSYLGIPWETQYF.

This clonotype was recorded once. The chain carries TRBV28 and TRBJ1-6; D may be TRBD1 (6 bases). The CDR3 consists of 15 residues. V lost 7 bases, J lost 14 bases, and 24 bases lay in between. The germline CDR1 and CDR2 sequences are MDHEN and SYDVKM. The CDR3 is CASKAGGTTPRTLHF. In DNA form, the CDR3 reads TGTGCCAGCAAGGCCGGGGGGACAACGCCGCGCACCCTCCACTTT.

The chain employs TRBV3-1 and TRBJ1-2; no reliable D call. This CDR3 has 17 amino acids. Germline V gives CDR1 LGHDT, CDR2 YNNKEL (reference sequence). Trimming took 0 bases from V and 3 from J, leaving 17 bases between them. The CDR3 region has the DNA TGTGCCAGCAGCCAAGATGCCCGGCCAGATCGAGACTATGGCTACACCTTC. Its protein product is CASSQDARPDRDYGYTF.

In its sample, this clonotype was seen a few times. V usage is TRBV4-3 and J usage is TRBJ2-5; D remains ambiguous. Germline assignment: CDR1 LGHNA and CDR2 YSLEER. V dropped 6 bases and J dropped 0 bases, with 8 bases sitting between them. CDR3 size: 13 residues. This CDR3 reads CASSQIDQETQYF. The CDR3 bases are TGCGCCAGCAGTCAGATCGACCAAGAGACCCAGTACTTC.

This clonotype was recorded a few times. The genes are TRBV9 and TRBJ2-3, with a possible D match to TRBD1 (6 bases). The CDR3 has 15 amino acids. Deletions cut 4 bases from V and 5 bases from J, with 17 bases between. Germline V gives CDR1 SGDLS, CDR2 YYNGEE. The CDR3 DNA follows: TGTGCCAGCAGCATCCAGGACAGTTTGGGAGATACGCAGTATTTT. Protein product: CASSIQDSLGDTQYF.

This clonotype was seen a few times. The chain has TRBV15 and TRBJ2-1; 9 nucleotides line up with TRBD2. The CDR3 has 15 amino acids. Germline V gene lookup returns CDR1 LNHNV and CDR2 YYDKDF (reference sequence). V shed 4 bases and J 9 bases; nucleotides not matched to a gene: 10. Written as DNA, the CDR3 is TGTGCCACCAGCACTGGGACTAGCAGTCAGGCTGAGCAGTTCTTC. Its protein is CATSTGTSSQAEQFF.

V and J are TRBV20-1 and TRBJ2-5; TRBD2 might be the D (6 bases). Germline V gene sequence: CDR1 DFQATT, CDR2 SNEGSKA (reference sequence). The CDR3 runs 13 residues. Trimming shortened V by 3 bases and J by 7 bases, and 15 bases separated the two germline ends. The chain's CDR3 is CSARDRGKGTQYF. CDR3 in DNA: TGCAGTGCTAGGGATCGGGGGAAAGGGACCCAGTACTTC.

The chain recombines TRBV28 with TRBJ2-7; tentative D call: TRBD1 (5 bases). The end of the DNA aligns better with TRBJ2-5, so the J call may be wrong. This CDR3 comprises 14 residues. Germline V gene sequence: CDR1 MDHEN, CDR2 SYDVKM. CDR3 sequence: CASSSRTSFETQYF. DNA of the CDR3: TGTGCCAGCAGTTCCCGGACAAGCTTCGAGACCCAGTACTTC.

A single count supports this clonotype. This chain links TRBV7-2 with TRBJ2-2; D is uncertain. The CDR3 is 14 residues long. The germline CDR1 and CDR2 sequences are SGHTA and FQGNSA. The germline V and J ends were trimmed by 4 bases and 3 bases, with 9 bases remaining between them. CDR3 protein: CASSSGSYTGELFF. The CDR3 coding sequence is TGTGCCAGCAGCTCCGGGTCTTACACCGGGGAGCTGTTTTTT. Complete variable domain (other parts from reference TRBV7-2 and TRBJ2-2): GAGVSQSPSNKVTEKGKDVELRCDPISGHTALYWYRQSLGQGLEFLIYFQGNSAPDKSGLPSDRFSAERTGGSVSTLTIQRTQQEDSAVYLCASSSGSYTGELFFGEGSRLTVL.

The rearrangement uses TRBV24-1 and TRBJ2-1; weak D call: TRBD2 (7 bases). The V gene's germline CDR1 is KGHDR and CDR2 SFDVKD. CDR3 length: 16 residues. Trimming stripped 1 base from V and 7 bases from J, with 16 bases between. The CDR3 DNA follows: TGTGCCACCAGTGATTTTGGGGGGGGGGCCTGGAATGAGCAGTTCTTC. As protein: CATSDFGGGAWNEQFF.

The rearrangement links TRBV4-3 to TRBJ2-1; 7 bases align to TRBD1. After removal of 0 bases from V and 3 bases from J, the junction contained 5 bases not matched to a gene. Per germline, CDR1 LGHNA and CDR2 YSLEER. This CDR3 spans 16 amino acids. Here the CDR3 reads CASSQDNRGYYNEQFF. CDR3 bases: TGCGCCAGCAGCCAAGACAACAGGGGATACTACAATGAGCAGTTCTTC.

The chain is built from TRBV5-1 and TRBJ2-7; a weak D match, TRBD2 (5 bases). The germline V and J ends were trimmed by 0 bases and 7 bases, with 11 bases remaining between them. CDR3 length: 13 amino acids. Germline V gives CDR1 SGHRS, CDR2 YFSETQ. The CDR3 DNA reads TGCGCCAGCAGCTTGGGGCTAGCAAGTGAGCAGTACTTC. The encoded protein is CASSLGLASEQYF.

The chain joins TRBV28 to TRBJ1-2; 7 bases are a match to TRBD1. Germline CDR1 reads MDHEN; CDR2 reads SYDVKM. The CDR3 runs to 16 residues. After removal of 3 bases from V and 2 bases from J, the junction contained 9 bases not matched to a gene. The CDR3 here is CASSFRTGSMNYGYTF. CDR3 in DNA: TGTGCCAGCAGTTTCCGGACAGGATCAATGAACTATGGCTACACCTTC.

This clonotype was seen more than once but under ten times. V usage is TRBV4-1 and J usage is TRBJ1-5; D is undetermined. Germline V CDR1 and CDR2: MGHRA, YSYEKL. This CDR3 comprises 16 residues. The V gene lost 3 bases and the J gene lost 5 bases, with 17 bases spanning the gap. The CDR3, as DNA: TGCGCCAGCAGCCAGGTACTAATTCGGTCATATCAGCCCCAGCATTTT. Translated: CASSQVLIRSYQPQHF.

This clonotype was counted between two and nine times. The chain recombines TRBV27 with TRBJ2-3; the D is unclear. V lost 2 bases, J lost 1 base, and 10 bases lay in between. From germline, CDR1 is MNHEY and CDR2 SMNVEV (reference sequence). The CDR3 spans 15 residues. As DNA, the CDR3 is TGTGCCAGCAGTTTAAGGGCGGTGGGCACAGATACGCAGTATTTT. It translates to CASSLRAVGTDTQYF.

The chain employs TRBV7-2 and TRBJ1-5; D remains unclear. Trimming took off 5 bases at V and 0 bases at J, with 11 bases between the two ends. Germline V gene lookup returns CDR1 SGHTA and CDR2 FQGNSA. The CDR3 runs 15 residues. CDR3 loop: CASSIEGVSNQPQHF. The CDR3 DNA is TGTGCCAGCAGCATCGAGGGTGTTAGCAATCAGCCCCAGCATTTT.

The chain links TRBV7-9 to TRBJ2-1; a weak D match, TRBD1 (6 bases). The germline gives CDR1 SEHNR, CDR2 FQNEAQ (reference sequence). Trimming removed 6 bases from V and 4 bases from J, with 13 bases in between. The CDR3 is 14 amino acids. CDR3 nucleotide sequence: TGTGCCAGCAGGCGACAGGAACCTTACAATGAGCAGTTCTTC. Its translation: CASRRQEPYNEQFF.

This clonotype turned up a few times. The chain employs TRBV4-1 and TRBJ2-1; 8 bases match TRBD2. Germline CDR1 is MGHRA and CDR2 is YSYEKL. V was clipped by 0 bases and J by 6 bases; unmatched bases: 7. The CDR3 covers 16 residues. CDR3 loop: CASSQDPGGAGNEQFF. CDR3 in DNA: TGCGCCAGCAGCCAAGATCCGGGGGGGGCCGGCAATGAGCAGTTCTTC.

The gene calls are TRBV27 and TRBJ1-4; D possibly corresponds to TRBD1 (5 bases). CDR3 length equals 16 residues. Between the trimmed V and J ends, which lost 3 bases and 10 bases, there was a span of 21 bases. In germline, CDR1 is MNHEY, CDR2 SMNVEV (reference sequence). In DNA, the CDR3 is TGTGCCAGCAGTTTGACGAGGGGTCCAAGCTCTGGAAAACTGTTTTTT. Translated, it gives CASSLTRGPSSGKLFF.

The genes are TRBV7-2 and TRBJ2-7; a weak D match, TRBD1 (5 bases). V lost 8 bases and J 2 bases, leaving 16 bases between the germline ends. CDR1 SGHTA and CDR2 FQGNSA come from the germline V gene. The CDR3 is made up of 14 amino acids. The CDR3 region is CASAGPPLPYEQYF. For the CDR3, the DNA is TGTGCCAGCGCAGGGCCGCCTCTACCCTACGAGCAGTACTTC.

This rearrangement joins TRBV4-3 to TRBJ2-1; D may correspond to TRBD1 or TRBD2 (5 bases each). V gave up 3 bases and J gave up 11 bases, with 17 bases separating them. The germline gives CDR1 LGHNA, CDR2 YSLEER. CDR3 length: 14 amino acids. The CDR3 region is CASSQNQPTGQQFF. CDR3 nucleotides: TGCGCCAGCAGCCAGAATCAACCTACGGGACAGCAGTTCTTC.

This clonotype was seen more than once but under ten times. V and J are TRBV29-1 and TRBJ2-1; D gene uncertain. V was cut by 7 bases and J by 5 bases, with 18 bases left in between. Germline CDR1 reads SQVTM; CDR2 reads ANQGSEA. The CDR3 is 14 residues long. The CDR3 protein is CSGTSALSDNEQFF. CDR3 in DNA: TGCAGCGGTACGTCCGCCCTAAGCGACAATGAGCAGTTCTTC.

The rearrangement links TRBV3-1 to TRBJ2-5; 7 bases are a match to TRBD1. V lost 7 bases to trimming and J lost 4 bases; unmatched junction nucleotides: 6. The CDR3 consists of 13 residues. The V gene's germline CDR1 is LGHDT and CDR2 YNNKEL (reference sequence). The CDR3 loop is CASNRGQRETQYF. As DNA, the CDR3 is TGTGCCAGCAACCGGGGACAGAGAGAGACCCAGTACTTC.